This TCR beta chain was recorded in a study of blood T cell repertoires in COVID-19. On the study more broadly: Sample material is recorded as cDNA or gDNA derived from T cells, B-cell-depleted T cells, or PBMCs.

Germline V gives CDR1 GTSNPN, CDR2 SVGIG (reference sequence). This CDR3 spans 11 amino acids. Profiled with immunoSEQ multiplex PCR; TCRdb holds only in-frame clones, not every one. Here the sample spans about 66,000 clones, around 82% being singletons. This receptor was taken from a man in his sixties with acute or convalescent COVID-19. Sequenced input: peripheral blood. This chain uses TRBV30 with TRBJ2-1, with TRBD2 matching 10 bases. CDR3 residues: CGLAGVHEQFF. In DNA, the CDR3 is TGTGGGCTAGCGGGGGTACATGAGCAGTTCTTC.